This T cell receptor (beta chain) was retrieved from a study of blood T cell repertoires in COVID-19. Background on the study: COVID-19 samples, acute and convalescent, were from the United States, Italy and Spain. PBMCs, B-cell-depleted T cells, or T cells were the source of the cDNA or gDNA that made up the material.

This clone was recorded only once. As originally analysed: Nucleated cell number was recorded as an estimate derived from reference gene primer amplification. Repertoires were generated with immunoSEQ multiplex PCR, while TCRdb's copy carries only in-frame clones and drops some. The V and J calls and the clone size are those of that table, but D and trimming were determined from the DNA. The data hold about 50,000 clones, with more than 85% observed a single time. The CDR3 loop spans 15 amino acids. Per germline, CDR1 ENHRY and CDR2 SYGVKD. Trimming removed 6 bases from V and 4 bases from J, with 17 bases in between.

The V and J genes are TRBV10-3 and TRBJ2-3, with D possibly matching TRBD2 (5 bases). Sequencing input: peripheral blood. The clonotype was recovered from a man aged 45-65 years with active COVID-19. CDR3 coding DNA: TGTGCCATCAGGGGGTCCCCCGGGGTGGCAGATACGCAGTATTTT. This gives the protein CAIRGSPGVADTQYF.